This T cell receptor beta chain came from a study of T cells in Graves' hyperthyroidism and ophthalmopathy. For the study at large: Peripheral blood draws took place at initial diagnosis, ahead of any treatment. Overall study findings and caveats: Most thyroid-expanded clonotypes above 0.001 were also found in blood.

The CDR3 is made up of 16 amino acids. The germline CDR1 and CDR2 sequences are SEHNR and FQNEAQ (reference sequence). J lost 10 bases, V lost 5 bases, and 14 bases had no gene match. The TCR beta CDR3 regions underwent amplification using RNA transcripts as the source. The TCR CDR3 first-round RT-PCR relied on the HTBI primer set. TCRdb reprocessed the multiplex PCR reads with MiXCR, giving one entry per CDR3 protein. Of roughly 570,000 distinct CDR3 sequences listed, less than 20% are singletons. Hyperthyroidism of Graves' type that showed no ophthalmopathy progression within 18 months was stable. Thyroid ultrasound, orbital computed tomography, clinical symptoms, and serum thyroxine and TRAb underpinned diagnoses. This clonotype was observed at least ten times. Its antigen is undetermined.

This clonotype was sampled from a woman aged 30 to 39 with Graves' hyperthyroidism. This chain connects TRBV7-9 to TRBJ2-1; 10 nucleotides agree with TRBD2. The source material was blood. CDR3 sequence: CASSPEGLAGASEQFF. The CDR3 region has the DNA TGTGCCAGCAGCCCCGAGGGGCTAGCGGGAGCCTCCGAGCAGTTCTTC.